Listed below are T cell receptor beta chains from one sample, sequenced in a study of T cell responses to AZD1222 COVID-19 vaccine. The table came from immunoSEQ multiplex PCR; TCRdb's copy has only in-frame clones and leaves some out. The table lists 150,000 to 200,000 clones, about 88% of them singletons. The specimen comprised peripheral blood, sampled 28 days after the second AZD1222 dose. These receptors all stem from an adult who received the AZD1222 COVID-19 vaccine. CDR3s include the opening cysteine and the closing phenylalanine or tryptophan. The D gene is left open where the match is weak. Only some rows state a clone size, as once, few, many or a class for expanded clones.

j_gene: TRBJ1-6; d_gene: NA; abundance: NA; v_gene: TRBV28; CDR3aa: CASSQRRVSTYNSPLHF; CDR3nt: TGTGCCAGCAGTCAGCGCAGGGTTTCGACTTATAATTCACCCCTCCACTTT
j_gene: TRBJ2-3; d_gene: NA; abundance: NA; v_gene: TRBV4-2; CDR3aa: CASSQEEIVRSGTDTQYF; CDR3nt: TGTGCCAGCAGCCAAGAGGAAATTGTCAGGAGTGGCACAGATACGCAGTATTTT
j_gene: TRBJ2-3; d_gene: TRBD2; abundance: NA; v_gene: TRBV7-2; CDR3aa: CASSLAVGLAGTDTQYF; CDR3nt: TGTGCCAGCAGCTTAGCGGTCGGTCTAGCGGGCACAGATACGCAGTATTTT
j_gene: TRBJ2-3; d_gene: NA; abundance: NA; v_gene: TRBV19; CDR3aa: CASSDRGASADTQYF; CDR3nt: TGTGCCAGTAGTGATCGTGGAGCTAGCGCAGATACGCAGTATTTT
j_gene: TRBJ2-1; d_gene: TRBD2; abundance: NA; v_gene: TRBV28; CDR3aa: CASQAGYIPGNEQFF; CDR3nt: TGTGCCAGCCAAGCGGGATATATCCCGGGGAATGAGCAGTTCTTC
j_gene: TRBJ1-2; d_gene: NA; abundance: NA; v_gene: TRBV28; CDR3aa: CASRADVGYTF; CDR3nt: TGTGCCAGCAGGGCCGACGTAGGCTACACCTTC
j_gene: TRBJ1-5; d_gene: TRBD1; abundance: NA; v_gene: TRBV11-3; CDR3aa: CASSSPRQGAKYSNQPQHF; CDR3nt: TGTGCCAGCAGCTCACCGCGACAGGGGGCGAAATATAGCAATCAGCCCCAGCATTTT
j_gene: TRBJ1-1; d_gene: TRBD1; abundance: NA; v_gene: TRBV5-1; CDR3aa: CASSWDRANTEAFF; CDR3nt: TGCGCCAGCAGCTGGGACAGGGCGAACACTGAAGCTTTCTTT
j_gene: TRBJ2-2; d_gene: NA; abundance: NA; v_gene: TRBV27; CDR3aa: CASSQPGIAEGHGELFF; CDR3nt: TGTGCCAGCAGCCAACCTGGGATAGCCGAGGGCCACGGGGAGCTGTTTTTT
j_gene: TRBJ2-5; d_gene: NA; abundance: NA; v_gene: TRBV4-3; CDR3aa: CASSRGQGQETQYF; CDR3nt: TGCGCCAGCAGCCGCGGTCAGGGTCAAGAGACCCAGTACTTC
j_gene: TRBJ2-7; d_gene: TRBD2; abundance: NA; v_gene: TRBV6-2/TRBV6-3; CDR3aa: CASSYPGGAEQYF; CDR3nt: TGTGCCAGCAGTTACCCGGGGGGTGCCGAGCAGTACTTC
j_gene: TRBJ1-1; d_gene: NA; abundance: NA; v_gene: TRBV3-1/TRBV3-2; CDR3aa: CASSQGLRYVDVAFF; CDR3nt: TGTGCCAGCAGCCAGGGGTTGCGTTACGTGGACGTAGCTTTCTTT
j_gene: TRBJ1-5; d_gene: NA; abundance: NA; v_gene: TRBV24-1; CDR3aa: CATSDTQGVYSNQPQHF; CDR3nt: TGTGCCACCAGTGATACACAGGGAGTGTATAGCAATCAGCCCCAGCATTTT
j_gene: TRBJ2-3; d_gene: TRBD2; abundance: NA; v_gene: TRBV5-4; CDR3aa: CASSLGTSGSTDTQYF; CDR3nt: TGTGCCAGCAGCTTGGGGACTAGCGGAAGCACAGATACGCAGTATTTT
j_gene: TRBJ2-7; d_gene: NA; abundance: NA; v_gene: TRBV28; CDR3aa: CASSFVGDPYEQYF; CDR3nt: TGTGCCAGCAGTTTTGTCGGGGACCCCTACGAGCAGTACTTC
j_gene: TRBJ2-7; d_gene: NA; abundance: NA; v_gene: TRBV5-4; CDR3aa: CASSQDFSGQYF; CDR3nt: TGTGCCAGCAGCCAAGACTTCTCGGGGCAGTACTTC
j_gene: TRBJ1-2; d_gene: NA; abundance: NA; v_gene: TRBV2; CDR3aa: CASSDDGNYGYTF; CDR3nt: TGTGCCAGCAGTGATGACGGAAACTATGGCTACACCTTC
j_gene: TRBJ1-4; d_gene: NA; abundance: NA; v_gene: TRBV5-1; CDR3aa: CASSLWQGSRDEKLFF; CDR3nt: TGCGCCAGCAGCTTATGGCAGGGAAGTCGGGATGAAAAACTGTTTTTT
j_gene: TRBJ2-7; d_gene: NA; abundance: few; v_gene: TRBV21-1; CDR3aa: CASGRDSEREQYF; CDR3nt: TGTGCCAGCGGCCGGGACAGCGAACGCGAGCAGTACTTC
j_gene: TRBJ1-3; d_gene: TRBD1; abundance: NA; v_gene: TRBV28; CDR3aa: CASRPPDRGGSGNTIYF; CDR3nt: TGTGCCAGCAGACCTCCCGACAGGGGCGGCTCTGGAAACACCATATATTTT
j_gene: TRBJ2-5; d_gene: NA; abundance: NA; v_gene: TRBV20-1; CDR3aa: CSASDGETQYF; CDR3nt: TGCAGTGCTAGCGACGGAGAGACCCAGTACTTC
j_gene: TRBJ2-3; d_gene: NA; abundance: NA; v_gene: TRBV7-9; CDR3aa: CASSRLSTSTDTQYF; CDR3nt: TGTGCCAGCAGCCGTCTGAGCACTAGCACAGATACGCAGTATTTT
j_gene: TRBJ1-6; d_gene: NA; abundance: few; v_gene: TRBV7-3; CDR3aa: CASSTGTRNSPLHF; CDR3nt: TGTGCCAGCAGTACCGGGACAAGAAATTCACCCCTCCACTTT
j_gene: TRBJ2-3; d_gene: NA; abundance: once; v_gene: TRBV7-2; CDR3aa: CASSLLSRTDTQYF; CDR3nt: TGTGCCAGCAGCCTTCTTTCTCGCACAGATACGCAGTATTTT
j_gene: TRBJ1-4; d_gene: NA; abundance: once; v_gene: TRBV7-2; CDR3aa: CASSLGPRNEKLFF; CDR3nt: TGTGCCAGCAGCTTAGGGCCCCGGAATGAAAAACTGTTTTTT
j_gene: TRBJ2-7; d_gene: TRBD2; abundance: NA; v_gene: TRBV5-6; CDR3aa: CASSAQGLVYEQYF; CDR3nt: TGTGCCAGCAGCGCCCAAGGACTAGTCTACGAGCAGTACTTC
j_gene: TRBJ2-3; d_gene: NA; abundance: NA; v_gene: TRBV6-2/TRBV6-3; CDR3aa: CASSPVDPSTDTQYF; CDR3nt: TGTGCCAGCAGTCCCGTTGACCCTAGCACAGATACGCAGTATTTT
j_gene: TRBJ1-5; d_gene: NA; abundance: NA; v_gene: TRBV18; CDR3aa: CASSPGSSNQPQHF; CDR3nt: TGTGCCAGCTCACCCGGGTCCAGCAATCAGCCCCAGCATTTT
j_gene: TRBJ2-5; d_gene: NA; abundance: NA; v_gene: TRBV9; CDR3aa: CASSVTGLGETQYF; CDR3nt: TGTGCCAGCAGCGTAACAGGGTTGGGGGAGACCCAGTACTTC
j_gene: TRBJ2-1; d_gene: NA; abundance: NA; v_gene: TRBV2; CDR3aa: CASSEDIAYNEQFF; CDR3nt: TGTGCCAGCAGTGAGGATATTGCCTACAATGAGCAGTTCTTC
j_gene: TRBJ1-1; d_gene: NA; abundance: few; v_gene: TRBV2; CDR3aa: CASTKDGVNTEAFF; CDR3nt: TGTGCCAGCACTAAGGACGGCGTGAACACTGAAGCTTTCTTT
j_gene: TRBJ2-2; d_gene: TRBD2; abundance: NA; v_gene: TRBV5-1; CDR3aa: CASSQGLVGTGELFF; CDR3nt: TGCGCCAGCAGCCAGGGACTAGTAGGGACCGGGGAGCTGTTTTTT
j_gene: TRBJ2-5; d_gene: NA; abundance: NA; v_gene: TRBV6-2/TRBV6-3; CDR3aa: CASSYSPGLILGETQYF; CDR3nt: TGTGCCAGCAGTTATTCCCCCGGTCTGATTTTGGGAGAGACCCAGTACTTC
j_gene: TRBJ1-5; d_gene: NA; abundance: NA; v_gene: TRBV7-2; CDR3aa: CASSSRRNQPQHF; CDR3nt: TGTGCCAGCAGCTCCAGGCGCAATCAGCCCCAGCATTTT
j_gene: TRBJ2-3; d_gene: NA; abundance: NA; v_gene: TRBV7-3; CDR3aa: CASSQGPNRPQYF; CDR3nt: TGTGCCAGCAGTCAAGGACCCAACCGACCGCAGTATTTT
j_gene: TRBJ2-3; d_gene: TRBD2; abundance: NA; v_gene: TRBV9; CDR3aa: CASSVVPSGKDTQYF; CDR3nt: TGTGCCAGCAGCGTAGTCCCTAGCGGTAAAGATACGCAGTATTTT
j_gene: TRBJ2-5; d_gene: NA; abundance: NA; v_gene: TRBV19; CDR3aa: CASSIGGPQETQYF; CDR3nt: TGTGCCAGTAGTATTGGGGGGCCTCAAGAGACCCAGTACTTC
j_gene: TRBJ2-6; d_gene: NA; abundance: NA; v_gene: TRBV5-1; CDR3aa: CASSLVGSGANVLTF; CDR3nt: TGCGCCAGCAGCTTGGTAGGGTCCGGGGCCAACGTCCTGACTTTC
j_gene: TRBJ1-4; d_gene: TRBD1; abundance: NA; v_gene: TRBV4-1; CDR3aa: CASSQMDRAGEKLFF; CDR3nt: TGCGCCAGCAGCCAAATGGACAGGGCGGGGGAAAAACTGTTTTTT
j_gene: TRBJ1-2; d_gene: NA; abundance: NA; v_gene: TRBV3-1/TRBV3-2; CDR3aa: CASSETANYGYTF; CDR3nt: TGTGCCAGCTCCGAGACGGCTAACTATGGCTACACCTTC
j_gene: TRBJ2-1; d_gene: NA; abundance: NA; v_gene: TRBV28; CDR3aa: CATVGGPSSYNEQFF; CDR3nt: TGTGCCACGGTGGGGGGGCCGAGCTCCTACAATGAGCAGTTCTTC
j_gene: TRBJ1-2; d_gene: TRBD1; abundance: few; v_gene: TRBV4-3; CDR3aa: CASSQPPGQGFYGYTF; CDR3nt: TGCGCCAGCAGCCAGCCTCCGGGACAGGGTTTCTATGGCTACACCTTC
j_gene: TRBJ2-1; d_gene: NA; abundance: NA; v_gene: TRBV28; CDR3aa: CASSLYGRDPDNEQFF; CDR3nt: TGTGCCAGCAGTTTATACGGGCGGGACCCTGACAATGAGCAGTTCTTC
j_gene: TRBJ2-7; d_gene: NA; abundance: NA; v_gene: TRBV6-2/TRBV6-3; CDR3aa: CASSYPRPYEQYF; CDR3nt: TGTGCCAGCAGTTACCCCCGCCCCTACGAGCAGTACTTC